This T cell receptor (beta chain) was sequenced during a study of T cells in Graves' hyperthyroidism and ophthalmopathy. Study at large: At the time of initial diagnosis and before any treatment, peripheral blood was collected.

Whole-study findings and limits: Expanded thyroid clonotypes (above 0.001) were mostly also found in blood.

TCR beta CDR3 sequences were amplified from RNA transcripts. Initially, a first-round RT-PCR of the TCR CDR3 employed the HTBI primer set. TCRdb passed the multiplex PCR reads through MiXCR, listing each CDR3 protein once. Here the sample spans approximately 400,000 distinct CDR3 sequences, around 13% being singletons. Patients showing uncontrolled infection, other autoimmune disease, pregnancy or lactation were ineligible. In the case of this clonotype: The antigen remains unidentified.

Germline loops: CDR1 DFQATT, CDR2 SNEGSKA (reference sequence). The CDR3 contains 14 residues. V was trimmed by 5 bases and J by 3 bases, leaving 17 bases between them. The TCR sequence derives from a woman in her 30s with Graves' ophthalmopathy. The sequencing input was blood. The chain uses TRBV20-1 and TRBJ2-7, with unresolved D. Written as DNA, the CDR3 is TGCAGTGCTCCCGCCCCGGAGCCCGTCTACGAGCAGTACTTC. Translation: CSAPAPEPVYEQYF.